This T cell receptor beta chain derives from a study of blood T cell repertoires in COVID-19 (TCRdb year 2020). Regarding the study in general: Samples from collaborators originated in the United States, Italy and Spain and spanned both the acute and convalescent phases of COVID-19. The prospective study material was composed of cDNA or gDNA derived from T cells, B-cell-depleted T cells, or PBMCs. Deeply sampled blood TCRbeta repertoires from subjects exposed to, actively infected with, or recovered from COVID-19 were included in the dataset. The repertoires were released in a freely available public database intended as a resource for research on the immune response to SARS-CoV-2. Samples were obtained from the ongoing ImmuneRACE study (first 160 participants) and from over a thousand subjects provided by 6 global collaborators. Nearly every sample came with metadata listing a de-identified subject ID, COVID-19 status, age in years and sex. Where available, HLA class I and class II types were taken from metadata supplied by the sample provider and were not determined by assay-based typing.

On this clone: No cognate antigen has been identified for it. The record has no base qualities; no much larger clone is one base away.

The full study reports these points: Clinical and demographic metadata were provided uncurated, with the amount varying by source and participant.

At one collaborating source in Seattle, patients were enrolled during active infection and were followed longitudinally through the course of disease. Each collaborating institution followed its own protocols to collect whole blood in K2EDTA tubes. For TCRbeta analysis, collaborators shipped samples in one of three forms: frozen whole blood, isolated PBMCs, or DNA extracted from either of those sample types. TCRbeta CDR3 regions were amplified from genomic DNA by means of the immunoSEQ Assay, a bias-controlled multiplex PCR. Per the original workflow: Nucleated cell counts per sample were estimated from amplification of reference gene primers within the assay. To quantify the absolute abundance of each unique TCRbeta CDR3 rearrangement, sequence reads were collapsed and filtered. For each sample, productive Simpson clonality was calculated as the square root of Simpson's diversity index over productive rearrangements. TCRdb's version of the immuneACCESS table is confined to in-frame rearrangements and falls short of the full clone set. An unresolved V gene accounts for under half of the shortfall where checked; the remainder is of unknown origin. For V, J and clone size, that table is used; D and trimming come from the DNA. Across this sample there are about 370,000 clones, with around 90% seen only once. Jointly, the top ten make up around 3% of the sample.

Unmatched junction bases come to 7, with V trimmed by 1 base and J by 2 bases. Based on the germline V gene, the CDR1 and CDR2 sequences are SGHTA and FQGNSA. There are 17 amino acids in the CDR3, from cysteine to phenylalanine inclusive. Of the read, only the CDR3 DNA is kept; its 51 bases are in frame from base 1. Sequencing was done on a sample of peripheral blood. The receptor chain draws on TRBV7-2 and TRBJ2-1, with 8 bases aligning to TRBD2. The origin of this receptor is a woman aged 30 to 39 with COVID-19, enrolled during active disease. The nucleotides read TGTGCCAGCAGCTTAGGGACGATAGCGGGAACCTACAATGAGCAGTTCTTC. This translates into CASSLGTIAGTYNEQFF. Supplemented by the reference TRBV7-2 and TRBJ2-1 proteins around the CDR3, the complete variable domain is GAGVSQSPSNKVTEKGKDVELRCDPISGHTALYWYRQSLGQGLEFLIYFQGNSAPDKSGLPSDRFSAERTGGSVSTLTIQRTQQEDSAVYLCASSLGTIAGTYNEQFFGPGTRLTVL.